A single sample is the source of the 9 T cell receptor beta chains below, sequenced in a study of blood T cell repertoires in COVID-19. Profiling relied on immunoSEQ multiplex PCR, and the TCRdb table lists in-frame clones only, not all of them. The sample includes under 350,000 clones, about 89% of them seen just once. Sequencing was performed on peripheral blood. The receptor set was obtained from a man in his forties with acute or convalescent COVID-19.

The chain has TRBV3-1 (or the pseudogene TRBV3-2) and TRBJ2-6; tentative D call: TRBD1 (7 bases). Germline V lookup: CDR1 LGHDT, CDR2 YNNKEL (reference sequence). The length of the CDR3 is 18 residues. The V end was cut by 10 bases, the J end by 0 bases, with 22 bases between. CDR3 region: CATPPLGRGASGANVLTF. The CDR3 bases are TGTGCCACGCCGCCATTGGGCAGGGGGGCCTCTGGGGCCAACGTCCTGACTTTC.

This CDR3 reads CSVELGLTNYGYTF. The CDR3 bases are TGCAGCGTTGAGCTGGGGCTTACTAACTATGGCTACACCTTC. This chain joins TRBV29-1 and TRBJ1-2; perhaps TRBD1 as D (5 bases). Germline values: CDR1 SQVTM, CDR2 ANQGSEA. V lost 3 bases and J 0 bases, leaving 11 bases between the germline ends. The CDR3 consists of 14 residues.

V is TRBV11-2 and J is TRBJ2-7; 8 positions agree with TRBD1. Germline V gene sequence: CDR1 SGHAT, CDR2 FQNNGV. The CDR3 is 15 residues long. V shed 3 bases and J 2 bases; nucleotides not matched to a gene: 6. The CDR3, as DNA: TGTGCCAGCAGCTTTGGCCAGGGGGCAGCCTACGAGCAGTACTTC. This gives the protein CASSFGQGAAYEQYF.

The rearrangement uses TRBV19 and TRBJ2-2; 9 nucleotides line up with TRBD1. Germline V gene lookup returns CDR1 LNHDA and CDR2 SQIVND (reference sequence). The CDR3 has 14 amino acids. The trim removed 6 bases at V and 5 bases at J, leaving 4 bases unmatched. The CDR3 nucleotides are TGTGCCAGTAGATGGGACAGGGAAACCGGGGAGCTGTTTTTT. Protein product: CASRWDRETGELFF.

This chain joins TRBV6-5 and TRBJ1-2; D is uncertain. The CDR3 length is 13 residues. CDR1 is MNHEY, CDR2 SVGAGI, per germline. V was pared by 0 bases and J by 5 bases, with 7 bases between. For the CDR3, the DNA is TGTGCCAGCAGTTACTCGACATATTATGGCTACACCTTC. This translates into CASSYSTYYGYTF.

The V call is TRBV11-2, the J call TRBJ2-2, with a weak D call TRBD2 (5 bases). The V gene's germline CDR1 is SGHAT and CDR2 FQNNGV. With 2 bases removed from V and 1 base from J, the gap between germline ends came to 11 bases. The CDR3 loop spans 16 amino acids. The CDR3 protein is CASSLSPGMNTGELFF. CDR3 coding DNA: TGTGCCAGCAGCTTATCTCCGGGGATGAACACCGGGGAGCTGTTTTTT. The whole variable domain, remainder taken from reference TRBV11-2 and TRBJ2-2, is EAGVAQSPRYKIIEKRQSVAFWCNPISGHATLYWYQQILGQGPKLLIQFQNNGVVDDSQLPKDRFSAERLKGVDSTLKIQPAKLEDSAVYLCASSLSPGMNTGELFFGEGSRLTVL.

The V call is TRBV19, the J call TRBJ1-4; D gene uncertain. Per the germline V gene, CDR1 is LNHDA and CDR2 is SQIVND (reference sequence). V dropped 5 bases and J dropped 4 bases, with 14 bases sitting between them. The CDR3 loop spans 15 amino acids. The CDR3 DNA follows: TGTGCCAGTAGTCCCCTCAGGCGGGATAATGAAAAACTGTTTTTT. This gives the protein CASSPLRRDNEKLFF.

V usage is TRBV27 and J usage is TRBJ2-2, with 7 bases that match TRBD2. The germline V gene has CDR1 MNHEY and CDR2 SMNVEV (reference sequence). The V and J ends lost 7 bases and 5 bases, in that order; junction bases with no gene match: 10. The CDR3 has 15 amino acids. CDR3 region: CASTWGQGGTGELFF. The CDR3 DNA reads TGTGCCAGCACCTGGGGCCAGGGAGGGACCGGGGAGCTGTTTTTT.

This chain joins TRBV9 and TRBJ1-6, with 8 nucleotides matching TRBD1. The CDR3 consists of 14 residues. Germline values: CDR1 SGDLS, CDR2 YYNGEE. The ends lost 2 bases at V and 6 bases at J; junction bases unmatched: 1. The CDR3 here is CASSVDRGNSPLHF. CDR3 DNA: TGTGCCAGCAGCGTCGACAGGGGTAATTCACCCCTCCACTTT.